These 10 T cell receptor beta chains came from one sample sequenced in a study of cytomegalovirus exposure and HLA in healthy donors. This PCR relied on a set of 60 Vbeta primers and 13 Jbeta primers. Repertoires were generated with immunoSEQ multiplex PCR, while TCRdb's copy carries only in-frame clones and drops some. The table lists fewer than 110,000 clones, roughly 70% of them singletons. Specimen: PBMCs. These receptors all come from a woman in her forties in good health and CMV-seropositive.

CDR3 amino acids: CASRGAGGYTF. The CDR3 bases are TGCGCCAGCAGGGGGGCTGGTGGCTACACCTTC. The gene calls are TRBV5-1 and TRBJ1-2; D is possibly TRBD1 (6 bases). V was clipped by 5 bases and J by 7 bases, with 9 bases between them. The CDR3 has 11 residues. The germline V gene has CDR1 SGHRS and CDR2 YFSETQ. Complete variable domain (other parts from reference TRBV5-1 and TRBJ1-2): KAGVTQTPRYLIKTRGQQVTLSCSPISGHRSVSWYQQTPGQGLQFLFEYFSETQRNKGNFPGRFSGRQFSNSRSEMNVSTLELGDSALYLCASRGAGGYTFGSGTRLTVV.

The V gene is TRBV4-1, the J gene TRBJ1-6, with D unclear. This CDR3 is 13 amino acids long. V lost 1 base and J 10 bases, leaving 8 bases between the germline ends. Germline CDR1 and CDR2: MGHRA and YSYEKL. The DNA for the CDR3 is TGCGCCAGCAGCCAAGCATACTACTCACCCCTCCACTTT. Its translation is CASSQAYYSPLHF.

There are a few counts of this clone. The same CDR3 also results from other DNA sequences found in this sample. The chain carries TRBV4-2 and TRBJ2-7; the D is unclear. Trimming stripped 0 bases from V and 3 bases from J, with 3 bases between. The CDR3 extends over 12 amino acids. Germline lookup yields CDR1 LGHNA and CDR2 YNFKEQ. CDR3 protein: CASSQDSYEQYF. CDR3 nucleotides: TGTGCCAGCAGCCAAGACAGCTACGAGCAGTACTTC.

The genes are TRBV29-1 and TRBJ1-5; D gene uncertain. The germline gives CDR1 SQVTM, CDR2 ANQGSEA. This CDR3 comprises 13 residues. V shed 5 bases and J shed 0 bases, with 8 bases lying between them. CDR3 protein: CSVKSDSNQPQHF. In DNA form, the CDR3 reads TGCAGCGTTAAGAGTGATAGCAATCAGCCCCAGCATTTT.

The V and J genes are TRBV11-3 and TRBJ2-5; D is unclear. Between the trimmed V and J ends, which lost 0 bases and 7 bases, there was a span of 12 bases. Germline V gene data show CDR1 as SGHNT and CDR2 as YENEEA. The CDR3 spans 14 residues. In DNA form, the CDR3 reads TGTGCCAGCAGCTTAGATGGTCAGGCTGGGACCCAGTACTTC. Translating it yields CASSLDGQAGTQYF.

This clone was recorded only once. The chain combines TRBV7-9 with TRBJ1-1, with D possibly matching TRBD1 (6 bases). V shed 2 bases and J shed 3 bases, with 10 bases lying between them. Looked up from germline, CDR1 is SEHNR and CDR2 is FQNEAQ (reference sequence). The CDR3 runs to 14 residues. The CDR3 here is CASSLLAGDTEAFF. The CDR3 DNA sequence: TGTGCCAGCAGCTTACTCGCAGGGGACACTGAAGCTTTCTTT.

The gene calls are TRBV2 and TRBJ1-1; TRBD1 agrees at 7 bases. This CDR3 comprises 15 residues. The germline V gene has CDR1 SNHLY and CDR2 FYNNEI. J was trimmed by 5 bases and V by 3 bases; bases with no gene match: 9. The CDR3 reads CASSDIRGRGTEAFF. CDR3 in DNA: TGTGCCAGCAGTGATATTAGGGGGCGCGGGACTGAAGCTTTCTTT.

This clone was counted between two and nine times. V and J are TRBV5-4 and TRBJ1-4; 9 bases match TRBD1. The CDR3 spans 13 residues. Germline assignment: CDR1 SGHNT and CDR2 YYREEE (reference sequence). Germline trimming cut 4 bases from V and 7 bases from J; bases unmatched to any gene: 2. The DNA for the CDR3 is TGTGCCAGCAGCGGGGACAGGGTTGAAAAACTGTTTTTT. Translating it yields CASSGDRVEKLFF. Filled out from reference TRBV5-4 and TRBJ1-4, the complete variable domain reads ETGVTQSPTHLIKTRGQQVTLRCSSQSGHNTVSWYQQALGQGPQFIFQYYREEENGRGNFPPRFSGLQFPNYSSELNVNALELDDSALYLCASSGDRVEKLFFGSGTQLSVL.

In its sample, this clone was seen once. The chain links TRBV29-1 to TRBJ1-1, with D possibly TRBD1 on 5 matching bases. The ends were cut back, 4 bases at V and 4 bases at J, with 13 bases in the middle. CDR3 length equals 13 residues. Germline V gene lookup returns CDR1 SQVTM and CDR2 ANQGSEA. The CDR3 bases are TGCAGCGTTGTTCAGGTAGGGGCCACTGAAGCTTTCTTT. It is translated as CSVVQVGATEAFF.

The chain combines TRBV6-4 with TRBJ2-6, with a tentative D call TRBD1 (5 bases). This CDR3 is built from 15 residues. Trimming took 10 bases from V and 2 from J, leaving 15 bases between them. Germline V gene sequence: CDR1 MRHNA, CDR2 SNTAGT. CDR3 sequence reads: CATSGCRTGANVLTF. For the CDR3, the DNA is TGTGCCACCTCAGGGTGCCGTACTGGGGCCAACGTCCTGACTTTC.